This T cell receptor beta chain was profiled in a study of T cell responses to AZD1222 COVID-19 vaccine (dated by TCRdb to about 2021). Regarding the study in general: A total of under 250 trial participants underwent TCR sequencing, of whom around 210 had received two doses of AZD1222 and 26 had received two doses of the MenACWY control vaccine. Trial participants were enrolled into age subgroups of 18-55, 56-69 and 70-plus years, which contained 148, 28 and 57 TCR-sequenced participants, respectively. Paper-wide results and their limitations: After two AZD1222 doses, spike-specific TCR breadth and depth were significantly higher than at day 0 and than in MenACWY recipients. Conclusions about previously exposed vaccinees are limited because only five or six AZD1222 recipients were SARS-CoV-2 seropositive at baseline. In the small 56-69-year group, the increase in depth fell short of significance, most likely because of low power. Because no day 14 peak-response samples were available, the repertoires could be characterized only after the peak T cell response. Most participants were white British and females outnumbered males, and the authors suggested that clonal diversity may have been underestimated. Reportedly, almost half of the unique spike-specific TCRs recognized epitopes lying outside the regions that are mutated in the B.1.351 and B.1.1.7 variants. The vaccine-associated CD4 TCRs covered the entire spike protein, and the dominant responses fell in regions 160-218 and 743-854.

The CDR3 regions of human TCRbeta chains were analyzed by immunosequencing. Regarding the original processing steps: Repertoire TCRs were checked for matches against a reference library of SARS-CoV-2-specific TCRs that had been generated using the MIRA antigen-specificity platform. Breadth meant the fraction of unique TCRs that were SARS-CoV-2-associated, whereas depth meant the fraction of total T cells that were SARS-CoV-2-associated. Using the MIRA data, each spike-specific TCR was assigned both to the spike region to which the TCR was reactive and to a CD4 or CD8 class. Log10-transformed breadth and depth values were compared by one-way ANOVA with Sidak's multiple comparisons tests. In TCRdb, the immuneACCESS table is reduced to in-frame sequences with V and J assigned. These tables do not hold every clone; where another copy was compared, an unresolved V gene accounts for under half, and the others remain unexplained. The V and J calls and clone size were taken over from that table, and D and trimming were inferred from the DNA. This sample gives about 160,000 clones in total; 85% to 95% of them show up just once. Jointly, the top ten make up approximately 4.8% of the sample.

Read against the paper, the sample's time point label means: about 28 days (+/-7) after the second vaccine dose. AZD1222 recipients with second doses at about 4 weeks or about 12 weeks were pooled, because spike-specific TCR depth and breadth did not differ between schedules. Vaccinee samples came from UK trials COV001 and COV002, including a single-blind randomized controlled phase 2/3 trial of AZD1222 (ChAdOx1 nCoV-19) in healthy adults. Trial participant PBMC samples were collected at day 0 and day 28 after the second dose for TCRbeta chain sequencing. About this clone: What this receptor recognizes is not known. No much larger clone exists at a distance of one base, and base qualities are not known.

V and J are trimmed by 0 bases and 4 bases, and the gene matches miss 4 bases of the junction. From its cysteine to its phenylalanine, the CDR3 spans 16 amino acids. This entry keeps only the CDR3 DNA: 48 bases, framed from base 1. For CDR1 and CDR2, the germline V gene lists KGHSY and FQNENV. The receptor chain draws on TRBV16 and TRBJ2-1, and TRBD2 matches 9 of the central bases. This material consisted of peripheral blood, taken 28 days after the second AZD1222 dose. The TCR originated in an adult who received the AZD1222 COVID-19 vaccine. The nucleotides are TGTGCCAGCAGCCAATCTATAGCGGGAGTTTACAATGAGCAGTTCTTC. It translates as CASSQSIAGVYNEQFF.